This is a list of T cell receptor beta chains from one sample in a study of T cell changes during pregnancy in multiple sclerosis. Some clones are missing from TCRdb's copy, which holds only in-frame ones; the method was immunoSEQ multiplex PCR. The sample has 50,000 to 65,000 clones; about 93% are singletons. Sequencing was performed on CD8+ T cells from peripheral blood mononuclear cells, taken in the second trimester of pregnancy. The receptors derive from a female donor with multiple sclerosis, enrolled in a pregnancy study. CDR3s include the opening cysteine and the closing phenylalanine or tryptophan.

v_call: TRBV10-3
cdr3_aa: CAISGSSEAFF

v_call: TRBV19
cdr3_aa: CASTMTSNNEQFF

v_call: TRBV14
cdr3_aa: CASSHPEVVAGVLDEQFF

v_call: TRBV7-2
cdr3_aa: CASSWRGGTDSSYNEQFF

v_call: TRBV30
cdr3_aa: CAWSGLAGLDEQFF

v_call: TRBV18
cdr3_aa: CASSPGTVYEQYF

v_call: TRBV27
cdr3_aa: CASSYLQGAGDTQYF

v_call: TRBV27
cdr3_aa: CASSYRQGARETQYF

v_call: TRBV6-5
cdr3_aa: CASSPYQGAEEQYF

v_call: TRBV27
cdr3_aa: CASRGRGSYEQYF

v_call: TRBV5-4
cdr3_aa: CASSLADYGYTF

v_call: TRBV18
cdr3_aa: CASSPLFNGGGDTGELFF

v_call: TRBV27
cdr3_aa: CASSSRLAGANEQFF

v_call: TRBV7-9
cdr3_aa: CASRDRGDTEAFF

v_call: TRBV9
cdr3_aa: CASSPLVGGRYTQYF

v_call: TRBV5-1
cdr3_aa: CASSLGADGRDEQYF

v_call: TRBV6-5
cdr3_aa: CASKRGEGFNQPQHF

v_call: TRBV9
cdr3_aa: CASSITSAVGAEETQYF

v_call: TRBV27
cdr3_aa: CASGKGRSNEQFF

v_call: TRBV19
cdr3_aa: CASTYDTGELFF

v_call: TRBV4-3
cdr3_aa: CASSHALDSNYGYTF

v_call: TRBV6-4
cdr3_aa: CASSVVMNTEAFF

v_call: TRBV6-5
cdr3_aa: CASSMGGRDEQFF

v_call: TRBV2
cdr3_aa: CASKGRGNTGELFF

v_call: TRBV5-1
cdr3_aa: CASSSPVGGGLSGTYEQYF

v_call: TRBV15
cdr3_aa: CATSREGATRYNEQFF

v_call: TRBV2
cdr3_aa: CASSEGPAGGYEQYF

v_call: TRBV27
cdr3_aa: CASSFRGSGWEQYF

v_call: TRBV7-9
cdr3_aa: CASSLSQGMNTEAFF

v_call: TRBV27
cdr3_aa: CASSLGTSGTFYEQYF

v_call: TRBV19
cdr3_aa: CASSMGGQDNYGYTF

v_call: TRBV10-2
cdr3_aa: CASSVGWLAPYNEQFF

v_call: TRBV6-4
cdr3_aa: CASSEGLRRTDTQYF

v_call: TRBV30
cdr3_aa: CAWRPTASGYGYTF

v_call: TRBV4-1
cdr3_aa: CASSQVAGSSYEQYF

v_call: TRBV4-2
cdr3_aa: CASSQTDRGDYGYTF

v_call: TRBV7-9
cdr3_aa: CASSLGLGTNSYEQYF

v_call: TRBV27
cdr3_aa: CASSFAGQGVDAKETQYF

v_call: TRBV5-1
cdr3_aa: CASSFYGQYNEQFF

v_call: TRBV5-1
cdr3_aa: CASRQGSYTSYEQYF

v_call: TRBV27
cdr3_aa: CASSPSRANYGYTF

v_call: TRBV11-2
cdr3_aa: CASSLVGVGSYEQYF

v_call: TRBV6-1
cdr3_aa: CASQESVLPEAFF

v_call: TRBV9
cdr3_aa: CASSVTRAGNTIYF

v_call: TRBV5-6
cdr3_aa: CASSFADSFNTGELFF

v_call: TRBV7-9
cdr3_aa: CASSTRDSQIYEQYF

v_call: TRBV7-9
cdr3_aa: CASSFWTTRHEQFF

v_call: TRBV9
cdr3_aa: CASNSGTGDYEQYF

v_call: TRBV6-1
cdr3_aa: CASSPQGSSYEQYF

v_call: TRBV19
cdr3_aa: CASFTGGTEAFF

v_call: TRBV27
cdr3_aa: CASRLERELDNEQFF

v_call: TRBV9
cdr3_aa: CASSAGTGDYEQYF

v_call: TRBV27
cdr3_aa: CASSLGGFSYNEQFF

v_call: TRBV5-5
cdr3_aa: CASSSPNTDTQYF

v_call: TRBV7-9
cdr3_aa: CASSLAGSGPNNEQFF